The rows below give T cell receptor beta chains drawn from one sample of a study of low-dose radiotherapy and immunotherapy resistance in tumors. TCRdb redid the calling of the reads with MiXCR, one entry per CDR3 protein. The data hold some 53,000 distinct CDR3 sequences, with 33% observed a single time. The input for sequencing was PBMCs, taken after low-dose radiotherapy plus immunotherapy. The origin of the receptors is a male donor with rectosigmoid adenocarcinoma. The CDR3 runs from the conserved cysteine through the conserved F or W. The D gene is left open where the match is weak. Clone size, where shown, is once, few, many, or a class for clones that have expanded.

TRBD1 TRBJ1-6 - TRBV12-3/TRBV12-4 CASTRTGGGSPLHF TGTGCCAGCACCAGGACAGGTGGAGGTTCACCCCTCCACTTT
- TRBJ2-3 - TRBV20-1 CSARRFGEGTDTQYF TGCAGTGCTAGGAGGTTCGGGGAGGGCACAGATACGCAGTATTTT
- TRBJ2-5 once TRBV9 CASSVAAGIQETQYF TGTGCCAGCAGCGTGGCCGCGGGGATCCAAGAGACCCAGTACTTC
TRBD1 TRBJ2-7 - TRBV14 CASSTGVGTYEQYF TGTGCCAGCAGCACAGGGGTTGGGACCTACGAGCAGTACTTC
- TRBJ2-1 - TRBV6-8 CASSSDDGSYNEQFF TGTGCCAGCAGTTCCGACGACGGATCCTACAATGAGCAGTTCTTC
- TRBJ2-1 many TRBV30 CASLRQRSSYNEQFF TGTGCCTCTTTAAGGCAGCGGTCCTCCTACAATGAGCAGTTCTTC
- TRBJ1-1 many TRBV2 CASSRGYEAFF TGTGCCAGCAGTAGGGGGTATGAAGCTTTCTTT
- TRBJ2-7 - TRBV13 CASRRGGTSYEQYF TGTGCCAGCAGGAGGGGGGGGACCTCCTACGAGCAGTACTTC
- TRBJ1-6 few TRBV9 CASSVAGTGQNSPLHF TGTGCCAGCAGCGTAGCGGGAACAGGGCAGAATTCACCCCTCCACTTT
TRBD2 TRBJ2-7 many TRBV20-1 CSARGLAGVNSEQYF TGCAGTGCTAGGGGACTAGCGGGAGTGAATAGCGAGCAGTACTTC
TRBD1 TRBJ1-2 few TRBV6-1 CASSEGTDNYGYTF TGTGCCAGCAGTGAGGGGACAGATAACTATGGCTACACCTTC
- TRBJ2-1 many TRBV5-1 CASSRGDSNEQFF TGCGCCAGCAGCCGGGGTGACAGCAATGAGCAGTTCTTC
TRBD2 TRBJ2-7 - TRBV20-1 CSARDIGRGDFYEQYF TGCAGTGCTAGAGATATAGGGCGGGGGGACTTCTACGAGCAGTACTTC
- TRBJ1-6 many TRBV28 CASSREINSPLHF TGTGCCAGCAGTCGAGAGATTAATTCACCCCTCCACTTT
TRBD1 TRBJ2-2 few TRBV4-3 CASSRLSTGATGELFF TGCGCTAGCAGCCGATTATCGACAGGGGCGACCGGGGAGCTGTTTTTT
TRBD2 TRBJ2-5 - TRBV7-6 CASSYTSGRIETQYF TGTGCCAGCAGCTACACTAGCGGGAGGATCGAGACCCAGTACTTC
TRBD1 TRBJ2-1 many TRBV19 CASSKQGAHNEQFF TGTGCCAGTAGTAAACAGGGGGCCCACAATGAGCAGTTCTTC
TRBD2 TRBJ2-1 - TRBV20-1 CSASPRASGTYNEQFF TGCAGTGCTAGCCCCAGGGCTAGCGGGACCTACAATGAGCAGTTCTTC
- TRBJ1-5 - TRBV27 CASSPPQGWGSNQPQHF TGTGCCAGCAGTCCCCCTCAGGGTTGGGGTAGCAATCAGCCCCAGCATTTT
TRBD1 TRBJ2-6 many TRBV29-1 CSAVGTGSSGANVLTF TGCAGCGCCGTCGGGACAGGGAGCTCTGGGGCCAACGTCCTGACTTTC
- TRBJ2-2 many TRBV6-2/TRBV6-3 CASKPQSTGELFF TGTGCCAGCAAACCACAGTCTACCGGGGAGCTGTTTTTT
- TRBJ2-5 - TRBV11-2 CASSLQVQETQYF TGTGCCAGCAGCCTTCAGGTCCAAGAGACCCAGTACTTC
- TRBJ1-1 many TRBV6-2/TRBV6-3 CASNSHRNTEAFF TGTGCCAGCAACTCACATCGGAACACTGAAGCTTTCTTT
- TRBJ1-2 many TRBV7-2 CASSLVGRVDGYTF TGTGCCAGCAGCTTAGTTGGCAGGGTTGATGGCTACACCTTC
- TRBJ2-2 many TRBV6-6 CASRFQDPGELFF TGTGCCAGCAGATTCCAGGATCCCGGGGAGCTGTTTTTT
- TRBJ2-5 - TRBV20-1 CSARSLTSDETQYF TGCAGTGCTAGATCTCTAACTAGTGACGAGACCCAGTACTTC
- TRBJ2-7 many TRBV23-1 CASSQDRPTALKAAYEQYF TGCGCCAGCAGTCAAGACCGGCCCACAGCTCTTAAGGCGGCCTACGAGCAGTACTTC
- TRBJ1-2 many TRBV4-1 CASRAETANYGYTF TGCGCCAGCAGAGCCGAAACAGCTAACTATGGCTACACCTTC
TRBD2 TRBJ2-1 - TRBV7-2 CASSPSLGTRSSYGGNEQFF TGTGCCAGCAGCCCATCGCTAGGGACTAGATCTAGTTACGGCGGAAATGAGCAGTTCTTC
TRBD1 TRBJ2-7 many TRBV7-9 CASSRPDGTGASYEQYF TGTGCCAGCAGCCGCCCAGATGGGACAGGGGCCTCCTACGAGCAGTACTTC
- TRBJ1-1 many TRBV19 CASTAEGNTEAFF TGTGCCAGTACAGCGGAAGGGAACACTGAAGCTTTCTTT
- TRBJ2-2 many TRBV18 CASSSIRNGELFF TGTGCCAGCTCATCTATAAGGAACGGGGAGCTGTTTTTT
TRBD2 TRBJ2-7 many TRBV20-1 CSAPRLAGHNEQYF TGCAGTGCTCCCCGACTAGCGGGACACAACGAGCAGTACTTC
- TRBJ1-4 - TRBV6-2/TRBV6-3 CATGRQPNEKLFF TGTGCTACGGGCCGCCAACCCAATGAAAAACTGTTTTTT
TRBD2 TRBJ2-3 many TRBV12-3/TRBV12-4 CASSLAGGPDTQYF TGTGCCAGCAGTTTAGCGGGAGGGCCAGATACGCAGTATTTT
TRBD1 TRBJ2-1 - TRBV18 CASSPPETGWNEQFF TGTGCCAGCTCACCACCGGAGACAGGGTGGAATGAGCAGTTCTTC
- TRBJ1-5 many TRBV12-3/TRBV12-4 CASSPVGGNQPQHF TGTGCCAGCAGCCCCGTGGGGGGCAATCAGCCCCAGCATTTT
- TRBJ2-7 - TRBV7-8 CASSLGPERHYEQYF TGTGCCAGCAGCTTGGGGCCGGAGCGGCACTACGAGCAGTACTTC
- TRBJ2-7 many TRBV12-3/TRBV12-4 CASSQTWGYEQYF TGTGCCAGCAGTCAGACCTGGGGCTACGAGCAGTACTTC